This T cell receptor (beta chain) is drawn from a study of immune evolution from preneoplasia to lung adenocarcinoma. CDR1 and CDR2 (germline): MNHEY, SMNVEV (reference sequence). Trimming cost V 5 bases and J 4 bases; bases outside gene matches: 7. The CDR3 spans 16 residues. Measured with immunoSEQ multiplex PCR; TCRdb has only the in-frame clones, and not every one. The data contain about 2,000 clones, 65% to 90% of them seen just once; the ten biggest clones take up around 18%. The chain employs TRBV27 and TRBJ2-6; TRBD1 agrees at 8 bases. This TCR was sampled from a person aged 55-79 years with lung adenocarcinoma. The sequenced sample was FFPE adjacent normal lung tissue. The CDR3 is CASSPQGARGANVLTF. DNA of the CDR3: TGTGCCAGCAGTCCGCAGGGGGCGAGGGGGGCCAACGTCCTGACTTTC.